The 18 T cell receptor beta chains presented below share a single source sample, sequenced in a study of liver allograft versus peripheral blood T cells. On the study more broadly: The study compared liver allograft T cell receptor repertoires against peripheral blood repertoires of liver transplant recipients.

TCRdb fed the reads into MiXCR, producing one record per CDR3 protein. The table records 8,500 to 10,000 distinct CDR3 sequences, 25% to 30% of them present only once. These receptors were taken from a human patient who had a liver transplant. A share of the T cells may be of graft donor origin.

This chain uses TRBV7-9 with TRBJ2-6, with TRBD1 matching over 7 bases. The CDR3 sequence is 17 residues long. The V gene's germline CDR1 is SEHNR and CDR2 FQNEAQ (reference sequence). The junction had 6 bases not matched to a gene; V was cut back by 4 bases and J by 0 bases. For the CDR3, the DNA is TGTGCCAGCAGCTCAAGACAGGGCCGCTCTGGGGCCAACGTCCTGACTTTC. It translates to CASSSRQGRSGANVLTF.

J is TRBJ2-5 and V is TRBV30; the D gene is possibly TRBD2 (5 bases). The germline V gene encodes CDR1 GTSNPN and CDR2 SVGIG (reference sequence). The V and J ends lost 4 bases and 7 bases respectively, with 13 bases between them. The CDR3 length is 12 residues. CDR3 loop: CAWTPGVRTQYF. CDR3 nucleotide sequence: TGTGCCTGGACTCCCGGGGTGAGGACCCAGTACTTC. Variable domain in full (rest from reference TRBV30 and TRBJ2-5): SQTIHQWPATLVQPVGSPLSLECTVEGTSNPNLYWYRQAAGRGLQLLFYSVGIGQISSEVPQNLSASRPQDRQFILSSKKLLLSDSGFYLCAWTPGVRTQYFGPGTRLLVL.

This clonotype is judged medium-sized (0.01 to 0.1%). CDR3 in DNA: TGTGCCAGCAAAATTAGGGGTAGCTCCTATAATTCACCCCTCCACTTT. Amino acid sequence: CASKIRGSSYNSPLHF. This sequence joins TRBV6-6 and TRBJ1-6; D may be TRBD1 (5 bases). The V gene's germline CDR1 is MNHNY and CDR2 SVGAGI (reference sequence). CDR3 length equals 16 residues. The V and J ends lost 7 bases and 0 bases respectively, with 13 bases between them.

The J gene is TRBJ2-1, the V gene TRBV19; 7 nucleotides match TRBD2. Trimming at V came to 3 bases and at J to 4 bases, leaving 6 bases not matched to a gene. The length of the CDR3 is 15 residues. Germline CDR1 LNHDA, CDR2 SQIVND (reference sequence). CDR3 sequence reads: CASSIREGTYNEQFF. The CDR3 DNA sequence: TGTGCCAGTAGTATCAGGGAGGGGACTTACAATGAGCAGTTCTTC.

The chain carries TRBV20-1 and TRBJ1-2, with D maybe TRBD1 (5 bases). This CDR3 spans 15 amino acids. Germline V lookup: CDR1 DFQATT, CDR2 SNEGSKA (reference sequence). V lost 3 bases and J lost 4, with 18 bases in between. In DNA, the CDR3 is TGCAGTGCTAGGGACCCGCTGGGACGCGGCTATGGCTACACCTTC. Encoded protein: CSARDPLGRGYGYTF.

This clonotype was counted only a few times. V and J are TRBV18 and TRBJ1-2, with 7 nucleotides matching TRBD1. The CDR3 has 14 amino acids. Germline V gene sequence: CDR1 KGHSH, CDR2 LQKENI. The V gene end was trimmed by 5 bases and the J gene end by 1 base; junction bases not matched to a gene: 4. CDR3 nucleotide sequence: TGTGCCAGCTCATACGACAGGGATAACTATGGCTACACCTTC. Its protein is CASSYDRDNYGYTF.

Relative to its sample, this clonotype is medium-sized. The V gene is TRBV7-2, the J gene TRBJ1-2; weak D call: TRBD1 (5 bases). The CDR3 loop spans 13 amino acids. Germline V gene data show CDR1 as SGHTA and CDR2 as FQGNSA. Trimming cost V 3 bases and J 8 bases, with 13 bases left between them. The CDR3: CASSLDNLGGYTF. In nucleotides, the CDR3 is TGTGCCAGCAGCTTGGACAATCTAGGGGGCTACACCTTC.

This clonotype ranks as medium-sized. The CDR3, as DNA: TGTGCCAGCAGTTTTGGGCAGGGGGGTCAGCCCCAGCATTTT. It is translated as CASSFGQGGQPQHF. V and J are TRBV27 and TRBJ1-5; 7 bases are a match to TRBD1. This CDR3 spans 14 amino acids. The V segment lost 3 bases and the J segment 6 bases; nucleotides outside the gene matches: 5. Looked up from germline, CDR1 is MNHEY and CDR2 is SMNVEV (reference sequence).

This clonotype has a handful of counts. This sequence joins TRBV30 and TRBJ1-2; 10 bases fit TRBD1. The end of the DNA is better explained by TRBJ2-4, so the J call may be wrong. Germline loops: CDR1 GTSNPN, CDR2 SVGIG (reference sequence). CDR3 length: 15 amino acids. CDR3 nucleotides: TGTGCCTGGAGTCCCTTGGGACAGGGGTCACACATTCAGTACTTC. This codes for CAWSPLGQGSHIQYF.

This clonotype was seen a few times. The gene calls are TRBV14 and TRBJ2-7, with TRBD1 matching over 10 bases. The CDR3 covers 15 residues. CDR1 SGHDN and CDR2 FVKESK come from the germline V gene. The J segment lost 5 bases and the V segment lost 4 bases, leaving 8 bases of the junction unmatched. The CDR3 DNA follows: TGTGCCAGCAGCCCAAGTAGGGACAGGGGCCACGAGCAGTACTTC. Its translation is CASSPSRDRGHEQYF. The entire variable domain, with the rest obtained from reference TRBV14 and TRBJ2-7, is as follows: EAGVTQFPSHSVIEKGQTVTLRCDPISGHDNLYWYRRVMGKEIKFLLHFVKESKQDESGMPNNRFLAERTGGTYSTLKVQPAELEDSGVYFCASSPSRDRGHEQYFGPGTRLTVT.

This clonotype is medium-sized within its sample. V is TRBV15 and J is TRBJ1-5, with 8 bases aligning to TRBD1. The junction had 7 bases not matched to a gene; V was cut back by 0 bases and J by 0 bases. The CDR3 spans 18 residues. Germline CDR1 reads LNHNV; CDR2 reads YYDKDF (reference sequence). CDR3: CATSRDRDRYLSNQPQHF. CDR3 in DNA: TGTGCCACCAGCAGAGATCGGGACAGGTACCTTAGCAATCAGCCCCAGCATTTT.

This clonotype is medium-sized in the sample. V is TRBV27 and J is TRBJ2-5, with D perhaps assigned TRBD1 or TRBD2 (5 bases each). The length of the CDR3 is 14 residues. Germline V CDR1 and CDR2: MNHEY, SMNVEV (reference sequence). V lost 3 bases and J lost 2, with 10 bases in between. CDR3 DNA sequence: TGTGCCAGCAGTTTTCGGGGCGGGCAAGAGACCCAGTACTTC. This gives the protein CASSFRGGQETQYF.

The CDR3 bases are TGTGCCAGTAGTATAGGCGTCAACCCAAATGAAAAACTGTTTTTT. This sequence encodes CASSIGVNPNEKLFF. The V call is TRBV19, the J call TRBJ1-4; D gene ambiguous. The V end was cut by 1 base, the J end by 5 bases, with 11 bases between. Per germline, CDR1 LNHDA and CDR2 SQIVND (reference sequence). The CDR3 sequence is 15 residues long.

V usage is TRBV7-9 and J usage is TRBJ1-6, with D possibly being TRBD1 (5 bases). CDR3 length: 13 residues. Germline-derived CDR1 and CDR2 are SEHNR and FQNEAQ (reference sequence). V gave up 3 bases and J gave up 9 bases, with 9 bases separating them. The CDR3 bases are TGTGCCAGCAGCTTTCAGGGCCGTTCACCCCTCCACTTT. It yields the protein CASSFQGRSPLHF.

This clonotype occurred a few times. The chain recombines TRBV7-9 with TRBJ1-1; a weak D match, TRBD1 (6 bases). V was shortened by 3 bases and J by 7 bases, with 12 bases between the two germline ends. Germline CDR1 and CDR2: SEHNR and FQNEAQ (reference sequence). There are 13 residues in the CDR3. DNA of the CDR3: TGTGCCAGCAGCTTCACCACACAGGGTGAAGCTTTCTTT. Translating gives CASSFTTQGEAFF.

The sample holds many counts of this clonotype. The chain recombines TRBV5-4 with TRBJ2-7; 15 nucleotides match TRBD2. The CDR3 sequence is 15 residues long. The V gene end was trimmed by 4 bases and the J gene end by 4 bases; junction bases not matched to a gene: 3. The germline V gene encodes CDR1 SGHNT and CDR2 YYREEE (reference sequence). The CDR3 loop reads CASSPGLAGGYEQYF. The CDR3 DNA reads as TGTGCCAGCAGCCCGGGACTAGCGGGAGGTTACGAGCAGTACTTC.

This clonotype is classed as medium-sized. An end of the junction does not agree with germline; a read error may underlie this. The chain has TRBV29-1 and TRBJ2-7, with D tentatively TRBD1 or TRBD2 (5 bases each). Germline V lookup: CDR1 SQVTM, CDR2 ANQGSEA. The length of the CDR3 is 12 residues. CDR3 DNA sequence: TGCAGCGCTGAAGTGGGGGTCTACGAGCAGTACTTC. As protein: CSAEVGVYEQYF.

The rearrangement links TRBV14 to TRBJ1-5, with D possibly being TRBD1 (6 bases). The CDR3 has 20 residues. Deletions cut 1 base from V and 0 bases from J, with 22 bases between. Per germline, CDR1 SGHDN and CDR2 FVKESK. In DNA, the CDR3 is TGTGCCAGCAGCCAAGGGGGGCGGGCCAGGGACGAGACTAGCAATCAGCCCCAGCATTTT. Its translation: CASSQGGRARDETSNQPQHF.